The clone carrying this T cell receptor beta chain was detected a few times. Its matching antigen is unknown. Trimming left V 3 bases short and J 3 bases short, with 15 bases between. Germline assignment: CDR1 SGHTA and CDR2 FQGTGA. The CDR3 spans 15 residues. This specimen belongs to a study of shared clonotypes between healthy human individuals. Whole-study results and caveats: Exclusively blood specimens were collected; tissue repertoires likely differ. The low donor count limited represented genetic and exposure-history diversity. Across a handful of donors, naive CD4 shared around 5%, naive CD8 less than 4%, memory CD4 roughly 2.1%, memory CD8 around 0.42%.

TCRdb's table, derived via immunoSEQ multiplex PCR, lists solely in-frame clones and lacks some. This table has roughly 1 million clones, around 78% appearing once. Sequencing was done on a sample of memory CD4+ T cells from PBMCs. Noted subset: CD45RA-negative fraction. This clonotype was obtained from a man in his late teens or twenties in good health. Some clones in this sample may be carry-over from other donors' samples. The chain recombines TRBV7-3 with TRBJ2-7; D possibly corresponds to TRBD2 (5 bases). The CDR3 protein is CASSFTGDTNYEQYF. CDR3 coding DNA: TGTGCCAGCAGCTTTACCGGGGATACAAACTACGAGCAGTACTTC.